These 27 T cell receptor beta chains were sequenced from one sample in a study of response to subunit inactivated influenza vaccine. One entry per CDR3 protein results from TCRdb running MiXCR on the RT-PCR reads. This table holds more than 500,000 distinct CDR3 sequences, roughly 12% found once. The sample also formed part of further work on T cells expressing NK-cell markers. This second study notes: Generation of TCR beta cDNA was performed by 5'RACE template switching incorporating UMIs.

The specimen was PBMCs from blood, collected on the day of vaccination. These TCRs come from a man between 45 and 60 years old who received an inactivated influenza vaccine.

This clonotype was detected ten times or more. The chain is built from TRBV7-2 and TRBJ1-3; 7 positions match TRBD1. J lost 4 bases, V lost 10 bases, and 7 bases had no gene match. This CDR3 has 13 residues. The germline CDR1 and CDR2 sequences are SGHTA and FQGNSA. CDR3 sequence: CATAGGGGNTIYF. CDR3 bases: TGTGCCACCGCTGGAGGGGGCGGAAACACCATATATTTT. Complete variable domain (other parts from reference TRBV7-2 and TRBJ1-3): GAGVSQSPSNKVTEKGKDVELRCDPISGHTALYWYRQSLGQGLEFLIYFQGNSAPDKSGLPSDRFSAERTGGSVSTLTIQRTQQEDSAVYLCATAGGGGNTIYFGEGSWLTVV.

Ten or more counts support this clonotype. This chain links TRBV27 with TRBJ1-5, with TRBD1 matching 8 bases. This CDR3 has 16 amino acids. With V trimmed by 7 bases and J by 5 bases, 13 bases remained unmatched. CDR1 and CDR2 from the germline V gene are MNHEY and SMNVEV (reference sequence). For the CDR3, the DNA is TGTGCCAGCAAGGAGACAGGGGCTACGAACTATCAGCCCCAGCATTTT. This gives the protein CASKETGATNYQPQHF.

This clonotype was detected a few times. The chain links TRBV12-3 or TRBV12-4 to TRBJ2-7; D possibly uses TRBD1 or TRBD2 (5 bases each). The germline V and J ends were trimmed by 5 bases and 5 bases, with 13 bases remaining between them. The CDR3 runs 13 residues. The CDR3 nucleotides read TGTGCCAGCAGTCGGGACCTCGCCCACGAGCAGTACTTC. Translating it yields CASSRDLAHEQYF.

The chain combines TRBV20-1 with TRBJ2-3; perhaps TRBD2 as D (6 bases). Germline values: CDR1 DFQATT, CDR2 SNEGSKA (reference sequence). Deletions cut 0 bases from V and 3 bases from J, with 16 bases between. This CDR3 is 16 amino acids long. DNA for the CDR3: TGCAGTGCTAGAGATTTGGGACGGGCGGGGACAGATACGCAGTATTTT. Translating gives CSARDLGRAGTDTQYF.

At least ten counts were recorded for this clonotype. The rearrangement uses TRBV6-2 or TRBV6-3 and TRBJ2-7; 10 bases agree with TRBD2. CDR1 and CDR2 (germline): MNHEY, SVGEGT. This CDR3 contains 15 residues. Trimming took 6 bases from V and 3 from J; bases not matched to a gene: 8. This CDR3 reads CASRLLAGVFYEQYF. The CDR3 bases are TGTGCCAGCAGACTCCTAGCGGGAGTTTTCTACGAGCAGTACTTC.

This clonotype was seen repeatedly, ten times or more. The chain links TRBV7-9 to TRBJ1-1; D not resolved. This CDR3 comprises 12 residues. The V end lost 4 bases, the J end lost 3 bases, and 6 bases lay between the germline ends. Germline V CDR1 and CDR2: SEHNR, FQNEAQ (reference sequence). In nucleotides, the CDR3 is TGTGCCAGCAGCTCCTCCTACACTGAAGCTTTCTTT. It encodes CASSSSYTEAFF. Drawing the rest from reference TRBV7-9 and TRBJ1-1, the complete variable domain is DTGVSQNPRHKITKRGQNVTFRCDPISEHNRLYWYRQTLGQGPEFLTYFQNEAQLEKSRLLSDRFSAERPKGSFSTLEIQRTEQGDSAMYLCASSSSYTEAFFGQGTRLTVV.

This clonotype was seen a handful of times. The chain carries TRBV6-1 and TRBJ2-5; no clear D gene. The V and J ends lost 6 bases and 1 base respectively, with 12 bases between them. This CDR3 region has 14 residues. CDR1 and CDR2 from the germline V gene are MNHNS and SASEGT. The CDR3 protein is CASSLDTIQETQYF. The DNA of the CDR3 is TGTGCCAGCAGCCTAGACACCATCCAAGAGACCCAGTACTTC.

The DNA of the CDR3 is TGTGCCAGCAGTGCTAACACCGGCAGACGGATGAACACTGAAGCTTTCTTT. This gives the protein CASSANTGRRMNTEAFF. The rearrangement joins TRBV12-3 or TRBV12-4 to TRBJ1-1; D uncertain. CDR3 length: 17 residues. V gave up 5 bases and J gave up 0 bases, with 19 bases separating them.

V gene TRBV7-6 combines with J gene TRBJ2-4; D gene uncertain. Germline CDR1 and CDR2: SGHVS and FNYEAQ. The ends were cut back, 7 bases at V and 6 bases at J, with 13 bases in the middle. This CDR3 spans 13 amino acids. This CDR3 is CASKPKGRNIQYF. DNA of the CDR3: TGTGCCAGCAAACCCAAGGGCAGAAACATTCAGTACTTC. Filled out from reference TRBV7-6 and TRBJ2-4, the complete variable domain reads GAGVSQSPRYKVTKRGQDVALRCDPISGHVSLYWYRQALGQGPEFLTYFNYEAQQDKSGLPNDRFSAERPEGSISTLTIQRTEQRDSAMYRCASKPKGRNIQYFGAGTRLSVL.

This clonotype has only a few counts. The chain recombines TRBV5-1 with TRBJ2-2; 7 nucleotides match TRBD1. Losses at the gene ends were 4 bases for V and 3 bases for J; bases not matched to a gene: 6. The germline V gene encodes CDR1 SGHRS and CDR2 YFSETQ. There are 15 residues in the CDR3. CDR3 residues: CASSPRGQHTGELFF. CDR3 in DNA: TGCGCCAGCAGCCCTAGGGGACAGCACACCGGGGAGCTGTTTTTT.

V usage is TRBV7-2 and J usage is TRBJ2-5, with a weak D call TRBD2 (5 bases). This CDR3 has 15 amino acids. Per the germline V gene, CDR1 is SGHTA and CDR2 is FQGNSA. Deletions cut 2 bases from V and 2 bases from J, with 12 bases between. The CDR3 DNA reads as TGTGCCAGCAGCTTAAACCCAGCGGAACAAGAGACCCAGTACTTC. Translated, it gives CASSLNPAEQETQYF.

This clonotype occurred many times. V is TRBV7-2 and J is TRBJ2-1; D unresolved. This CDR3 comprises 15 residues. Per the germline V gene, CDR1 is SGHTA and CDR2 is FQGNSA. V lost 2 bases to trimming and J lost 4 bases, with 12 bases between them. DNA for the CDR3: TGTGCCAGCAGCTTACTGGCGGAGCTATACAATGAGCAGTTCTTC. It yields the protein CASSLLAELYNEQFF.

V is TRBV28 and J is TRBJ2-3; D is possibly TRBD1 (6 bases). The CDR3 has 13 residues. Per the germline V gene, CDR1 is MDHEN and CDR2 is SYDVKM. The germline V and J ends were trimmed by 10 bases and 2 bases, with 13 bases remaining between them. This CDR3 is CATNRAITDTQYF. CDR3 bases: TGTGCCACCAACAGGGCGATCACAGATACGCAGTATTTT. The variable domain in full, with the rest retrieved from reference TRBV28 and TRBJ2-3, is DVKVTQSSRYLVKRTGEKVFLECVQDMDHENMFWYRQDPGLGLRLIYFSYDVKMKEKGDIPEGYSVSREKKERFSLILESASTNQTSMYLCATNRAITDTQYFGPGTRLTVL.

The chain recombines TRBV7-8 with TRBJ2-3, with a weak D call TRBD2 (6 bases). The germline CDR1 and CDR2 sequences are SGHVS and FQNEAQ. The V gene lost 5 bases and the J gene lost 6 bases, with 12 bases spanning the gap. This CDR3 is built from 13 residues. CDR3 coding DNA: TGTGCCAGCAGCCCTCAAGGGAGGGATACGCAGTATTTT. The encoded protein is CASSPQGRDTQYF.

The chain links TRBV11-1 to TRBJ2-1; 15 bases align to TRBD2. V shed 6 bases, J shed 7 bases, and the junction held 13 bases outside the gene matches. Germline V lookup: CDR1 SGHAT, CDR2 FQDESV (reference sequence). The CDR3 contains 18 residues. CDR3 nucleotides: TGTGCCAGCAGTTTGGGGACTAGCGGGAGGAGGTATCATAATGAGCAGTTCTTC. The encoded protein is CASSLGTSGRRYHNEQFF.

This clonotype was detected a few times. The chain couples TRBV7-2 to TRBJ1-5, with D hard to call. The CDR3 contains 16 residues. Trimming shortened V by 5 bases and J by 0 bases, and 14 bases separated the two germline ends. Per germline, CDR1 SGHTA and CDR2 FQGNSA. This CDR3 reads CASSPSVTVSNQPQHF. The CDR3 coding sequence is TGTGCCAGCAGCCCCAGTGTCACGGTTAGCAATCAGCCCCAGCATTTT.

This clonotype was seen a handful of times. The genes are TRBV7-9 and TRBJ2-3; D is perhaps TRBD1 (5 bases). The CDR3 sequence is 15 residues long. Germline V lookup: CDR1 SEHNR, CDR2 FQNEAQ (reference sequence). With 2 bases removed from V and 0 bases from J, the gap between germline ends came to 9 bases. The CDR3 bases are TGTGCCAGCAGCTTACAGGGAAGGAGCACAGATACGCAGTATTTT. Translated: CASSLQGRSTDTQYF.

V gene TRBV7-3 combines with J gene TRBJ2-1; 8 bases match TRBD2. The junction had 6 bases not matched to a gene; V was cut back by 5 bases and J by 0 bases. The CDR3 consists of 16 residues. The V gene's germline CDR1 is SGHTA and CDR2 FQGTGA. CDR3 region: CASSPLAASSYNEQFF. The DNA for the CDR3 is TGTGCCAGCAGCCCACTAGCGGCAAGCTCCTACAATGAGCAGTTCTTC. The full variable domain, with the rest looked up from reference TRBV7-3 and TRBJ2-1, is GAGVSQTPSNKVTEKGKYVELRCDPISGHTALYWYRQSLGQGPEFLIYFQGTGAADDSGLPNDRFFAVRPEGSVSTLKIQRTERGDSAVYLCASSPLAASSYNEQFFGPGTRLTVL.

The rearrangement links TRBV6-2 or TRBV6-3 to TRBJ2-1; TRBD2 agrees at 10 bases. From germline, CDR1 is MNHEY and CDR2 SVGEGT. This CDR3 has 16 amino acids. V shed 7 bases, J shed 6 bases, and the junction held 12 bases outside the gene matches. CDR3 sequence: CASTGGVAGGFNEQFF. The DNA for the CDR3 is TGTGCCAGCACCGGGGGAGTAGCGGGGGGTTTCAATGAGCAGTTCTTC.

The rearrangement links TRBV20-1 to TRBJ2-7, with D tentatively TRBD1 (5 bases). CDR3 length: 12 residues. V dropped 5 bases and J dropped 0 bases, with 8 bases sitting between them. Germline V gene data show CDR1 as DFQATT and CDR2 as SNEGSKA (reference sequence). CDR3 residues: CSAPDTSYEQYF. The CDR3 nucleotides read TGCAGTGCTCCGGACACCTCCTACGAGCAGTACTTC.

V usage is TRBV28 and J usage is TRBJ2-4; D tentatively fits TRBD1 or TRBD2 (5 bases each). V dropped 6 bases and J dropped 7 bases, with 16 bases sitting between them. Germline V CDR1 and CDR2: MDHEN, SYDVKM. CDR3 length: 14 residues. The CDR3 coding sequence is TGTGCCAGCAGCCCCGGGACCCGAGGGAACATTCAGTACTTC. This gives the protein CASSPGTRGNIQYF.

V gene TRBV28 combines with J gene TRBJ1-3; 7 positions agree with TRBD1. This CDR3 has 17 amino acids. Trimming at V came to 6 bases and at J to 0 bases, leaving 11 bases not matched to a gene. Germline V lookup: CDR1 MDHEN, CDR2 SYDVKM. The CDR3: CASRFDPGQLSGNTIYF. DNA for the CDR3: TGTGCCAGCAGATTTGACCCGGGACAGCTCTCTGGAAACACCATATATTTT.

This clonotype showed up just a few times. The V gene is TRBV6-2 or TRBV6-3, the J gene TRBJ2-1; possible D gene TRBD2, 5 bases. The ends were cut back, 8 bases at V and 12 bases at J, with 17 bases in the middle. Germline-derived CDR1 and CDR2 are MNHEY and SVGEGT. This CDR3 is built from 12 residues. CDR3 in amino acids: CASGQETRGQFF. The DNA of the CDR3 is TGTGCCAGCGGTCAGGAGACACGGGGGCAGTTCTTC.

This clonotype was counted at least ten times. The V gene is TRBV20-1, the J gene TRBJ1-4; D gene unclear. This CDR3 spans 11 amino acids. Trimming took off 3 bases at V and 4 bases at J, with 3 bases between the two ends. Per the germline V gene, CDR1 is DFQATT and CDR2 is SNEGSKA (reference sequence). CDR3: CSARLNEKLFF. The CDR3, as DNA: TGCAGTGCTAGGCTTAATGAAAAACTGTTTTTT.

This clonotype came up a few times. The genes are TRBV6-5 and TRBJ2-7; 10 bases are a match to TRBD2. The CDR3 runs 19 residues. J was trimmed by 4 bases and V by 2 bases; bases with no gene match: 17. Germline V gene sequence: CDR1 MNHEY, CDR2 SVGAGI. The CDR3 bases are TGTGCCAGCAGTTACAGGCCGAGGGCGACTAGCGGGTACTTATACGAGCAGTACTTC. As protein: CASSYRPRATSGYLYEQYF.

The chain has TRBV9 and TRBJ1-2, with D unclear. Between the trimmed V and J ends, which lost 4 bases and 5 bases, there was a span of 12 bases. The germline gives CDR1 SGDLS, CDR2 YYNGEE. CDR3 length: 13 residues. The CDR3 reads CASSLPPNYGYTF. For the CDR3, the DNA is TGTGCCAGCAGCCTCCCCCCAAATTATGGCTACACCTTC. Supplemented by reference TRBV9 and TRBJ1-2, the full variable domain reads DSGVTQTPKHLITATGQRVTLRCSPRSGDLSVYWYQQSLDQGLQFLIQYYNGEERAKGNILERFSAQQFPDLHSELNLSSLELGDSALYFCASSLPPNYGYTFGSGTRLTVV.

This clonotype turned up a few times. The chain links TRBV5-5 to TRBJ1-1; D gene unclear. The length of the CDR3 is 14 residues. V was trimmed by 2 bases and J by 1 base, leaving 9 bases between them. Germline V gene sequence: CDR1 SGHKS, CDR2 YYEKEE (reference sequence). CDR3 DNA sequence: TGTGCCAGCAGCTTCTCGGGGTGGAACACTGAAGCTTTCTTT. It translates to CASSFSGWNTEAFF.